The rows below give T cell receptor beta chains drawn from one sample of a study of blood T cells in healthy people across ages. Each CDR3 protein gets one entry after TCRdb re-called the 5' RACE reads with MiXCR. Among about 800,000 distinct CDR3 sequences, about three fifths were seen once, and the ten largest hold approximately 21%. Sequencing was performed on blood. The receptors were gathered from a man between 25 and 39 years old in good health. CDR3s include the opening cysteine and the closing phenylalanine or tryptophan. The order of the fields is J gene, V gene, D gene, clone size, CDR3 protein, CDR3 DNA. A D gene is named only where the DNA matches it firmly. Size is omitted from some rows. Given values are once, few, many or a class for expanded clones.

TRBJ1-1 TRBV9 NA few CASSVDRNTEAFF TGTGCCAGCAGCGTAGACAGGAACACTGAAGCTTTCTTT
TRBJ2-7 TRBV7-2 NA NA CASSLLGPASEQYF TGTGCCAGCAGCTTACTTGGGCCTGCGTCCGAGCAGTACTTC
TRBJ2-1 TRBV25-1 NA NA CASSMTGRYNEQFF TGTGCCAGCAGTATGACCGGACGGTACAATGAGCAGTTCTTC
TRBJ2-1 TRBV7-9 TRBD2 once CASSLAGGMDEQFF TGTGCCAGCAGCTTAGCGGGAGGGATGGATGAGCAGTTCTTC
TRBJ2-5 TRBV29-1 NA NA CSVGGWGLETQYF TGCAGCGTTGGCGGGTGGGGCCTTGAGACCCAGTACTTC
TRBJ1-2 TRBV2 NA NA CASRGLNGYTF TGTGCCAGCAGGGGTCTTAATGGCTACACCTTC
TRBJ2-1 TRBV5-1 NA NA CASSPGRRSVDEGQFF TGCGCCAGCAGCCCGGGTCGTCGTTCAGTCGACGAAGGGCAGTTCTTC
TRBJ2-1 TRBV7-3 NA NA CASSLIGGLNNEQFF TGTGCCAGCAGCTTAATAGGGGGACTAAACAATGAGCAGTTCTTC
TRBJ2-5 TRBV20-1 NA NA CSARDAGEGLETQYF TGCAGTGCTAGAGATGCAGGGGAGGGGTTGGAGACCCAGTACTTC
TRBJ2-3 TRBV7-2 NA NA CASSPSFSSDTQYF TGTGCCAGCAGCCCATCCTTTTCGTCAGATACGCAGTATTTT
TRBJ2-1 TRBV29-1 NA once CSVDLTVNEQFF TGCAGCGTTGACCTCACCGTGAATGAGCAGTTCTTC
TRBJ2-1 TRBV29-1 NA NA CSVARGTDNNEQFF TGCAGCGTTGCACGGGGGACAGACAACAATGAGCAGTTCTTC
TRBJ1-2 TRBV4-3 TRBD1 NA CASSHLPRGQNYGYTF TGCGCCAGCAGCCATCTACCAAGGGGACAGAACTATGGCTACACCTTC
TRBJ2-7 TRBV25-1 NA NA CASSELGPYEQYF TGTGCCAGCAGTGAATTGGGACCCTACGAGCAGTACTTC
TRBJ2-5 TRBV5-1 TRBD2 NA CASSLVAGVLNNEQYF TGCGCCAGCAGCTTGGTAGCGGGGGTCCTAAACAATGAGCAGTACTTC
TRBJ2-5 TRBV5-5 TRBD1 NA CASSLARTGMPETQYF TGTGCCAGCAGCTTGGCTAGGACAGGAATGCCCGAGACCCAGTACTTC
TRBJ2-5 TRBV11-2 NA NA CASSLAALWETQYF TGTGCCAGCAGCTTAGCAGCCCTGTGGGAGACCCAGTACTTC
TRBJ2-3 TRBV9 TRBD2 once CASSVGVGLAGIDTQYF TGTGCCAGCAGCGTAGGGGTGGGACTAGCGGGGATCGATACGCAGTATTTT
TRBJ1-1 TRBV7-9 NA NA CASSPARVNTEAFF TGTGCCAGCAGCCCCGCCAGGGTCAACACTGAAGCTTTCTTT
TRBJ2-3 TRBV10-1 NA few CVWGPQYF TGCGTGTGGGGCCCGCAGTATTTT
TRBJ2-5 TRBV7-2 TRBD2 few CASSRDLGGQYF TGTGCCAGCAGCCGGGACCTCGGGGGGCAGTACTTC
TRBJ1-1 TRBV5-8 NA NA CASSRIQGIRTEAFF TGTGCCAGCAGCCGCATTCAGGGGATCAGGACTGAAGCTTTCTTT
TRBJ2-1 TRBV6-2/TRBV6-3 TRBD2 NA CASKNVGLAGEEFF TGTGCCAGCAAAAACGTGGGACTAGCGGGAGAGGAGTTCTTC
TRBJ1-4 TRBV7-9 TRBD1 NA CASLRTGGDERLFF TGTGCCAGCTTACGGACAGGGGGGGATGAAAGACTGTTTTTT
TRBJ2-5 TRBV10-1 TRBD1 few CASSDPKGQTATQYF TGCGCCAGCAGTGACCCAAAGGGACAGACGGCGACCCAGTACTTC
TRBJ2-1 TRBV20-1 NA NA CSAPLRGAGNEQFF TGCAGTGCGCCTTTGAGAGGGGCGGGAAATGAGCAGTTCTTC
TRBJ2-6 TRBV20-1 TRBD1 once CSASQGASGANVLTF TGCAGTGCTAGTCAGGGGGCCTCTGGGGCCAACGTCCTGACTTTC
TRBJ2-5 TRBV7-9 NA NA CASSSSGEGGGKTQYF TGTGCCAGCAGCTCCTCCGGGGAAGGTGGTGGTAAGACCCAGTACTTC
TRBJ2-5 TRBV20-1 NA NA CSAREALAGETQYF TGCAGTGCTAGAGAGGCGCTAGCAGGAGAGACCCAGTACTTC
TRBJ1-6 TRBV4-3 NA NA CASSQVIVSPLHF TGCGCCAGCAGCCAAGTGATAGTCTCACCCCTCCACTTT
TRBJ2-3 TRBV10-3 TRBD2 NA CAISLLLAGGSTDTQYF TGTGCCATCAGCCTCCTGCTAGCGGGGGGGAGCACAGATACGCAGTATTTT
TRBJ2-1 TRBV2 NA few CAFENLGPSDYNEQFF TGTGCCTTCGAGAACCTTGGGCCTAGCGATTACAATGAGCAGTTCTTC
TRBJ1-1 TRBV12-3/TRBV12-4 NA NA CASSAAAARGTEAFF TGTGCCAGCAGTGCAGCGGCAGCTAGGGGCACTGAAGCTTTCTTT
TRBJ2-7 TRBV6-2/TRBV6-3 TRBD2 NA CASRDSGIGNEQYF TGTGCCAGCAGAGACAGCGGGATTGGGAATGAGCAGTACTTC
TRBJ2-3 TRBV7-8 NA NA CASSLPGTWASYF TGTGCCAGCAGCTTACCCGGGACATGGGCGTCGTATTTT
TRBJ1-2 TRBV5-5 TRBD1 many CASSRRTGMDCGYTF TGTGCCAGCAGCCGAAGGACAGGGATGGATTGCGGCTACACCTTC
TRBJ2-7 TRBV2 NA NA CASSEGLIYEQYF TGTGCCAGCAGTGAAGGTTTGATCTACGAGCAGTACTTC
TRBJ1-2 TRBV20-1 NA NA CSARGDGDQSIYGYTF TGCAGTGCTAGAGGGGATGGGGACCAAAGCATCTATGGCTACACCTTC
TRBJ1-1 TRBV7-6 NA NA CASGPTMNTEAFF TGTGCCAGCGGACCGACTATGAACACTGAAGCTTTCTTT
TRBJ2-1 TRBV27 TRBD2 NA CASSLVAGGPEEQFF TGTGCCAGCAGTTTAGTAGCGGGGGGTCCGGAGGAGCAGTTCTTC
TRBJ2-1 TRBV20-1 NA NA CSAPTRQGEQFF TGCAGTGCTCCTACTAGGCAGGGTGAGCAGTTCTTC
TRBJ2-5 TRBV27 NA NA CASSSIGGTLQETQYF TGTGCCAGCAGTTCGATTGGGGGGACTCTTCAAGAGACCCAGTACTTC
TRBJ1-4 TRBV2 NA many CASSDGNANEKLFF TGTGCCAGCAGTGACGGGAACGCAAATGAAAAACTGTTTTTT
TRBJ2-5 TRBV30 TRBD2 NA CAWSISGASNEQYF TGTGCCTGGAGTATTAGCGGGGCTTCCAATGAGCAGTACTTC
TRBJ1-5 TRBV6-6 NA NA CASSRGQLNQPQHF TGTGCCAGCAGTAGGGGACAACTCAATCAGCCCCAGCATTTT
TRBJ2-1 TRBV20-1 TRBD1 NA CSARARDRPNNEQFF TGCAGTGCTAGAGCGAGGGACAGGCCTAACAATGAGCAGTTCTTC
TRBJ1-2 TRBV27 NA NA CASSSWQGTGYTF TGTGCCAGCAGTTCGTGGCAGGGTACTGGCTACACCTTC
TRBJ1-2 TRBV27 TRBD1 NA CASRRYPGQTNYGYTF TGTGCCAGCAGGCGATACCCGGGACAGACTAACTATGGCTACACCTTC
TRBJ2-3 TRBV29-1 NA few CSVVVSSSTDTQYF TGCAGCGTTGTTGTCTCCTCTAGCACAGATACGCAGTATTTT
TRBJ1-4 TRBV4-2 NA NA CASKGTDEKLFF TGTGCCAGCAAAGGAACTGATGAAAAACTGTTTTTT
TRBJ2-1 TRBV6-6 NA NA CASKQGIGEQFF TGTGCCAGCAAACAAGGCATCGGTGAGCAGTTCTTC
TRBJ1-5 TRBV12-3/TRBV12-4 TRBD1 NA CASSLQGASNQPQHF TGTGCCAGCAGTTTACAGGGGGCCTCCAATCAGCCCCAGCATTTT
TRBJ1-2 TRBV10-3 NA NA CAIGGGLGSYTF TGTGCCATCGGGGGCGGTCTGGGTAGCTACACCTTC
TRBJ2-3 TRBV6-2/TRBV6-3 NA NA CATSVWVGPSTQYF TGTGCCACCTCGGTATGGGTAGGCCCGAGTACGCAGTATTTT